This T cell receptor beta chain was recorded in a study of blood T cell repertoires in COVID-19. At the level of the study: PBMCs, B-cell-depleted T cells, or T cells provided the cDNA or gDNA that made up the material.

Per the germline V gene, CDR1 is KGHDR and CDR2 is SFDVKD. This CDR3 spans 15 amino acids. Trimming took 4 bases from V and 4 from J; bases not matched to a gene: 5. Those enrolled in Seattle joined during active infection and were followed longitudinally afterward. How the authors handled the data: Nucleated cell counts were estimated from reference gene primer amplification. Profiled with immunoSEQ multiplex PCR; TCRdb holds only in-frame clones, not every one. The DNA gave D and trimming, while V, J and clone size come from that table. The table lists roughly 250,000 clones, 80% to 95% of them singletons. This clone was observed once.

This TCR was recovered from a person under 30 with COVID-19, enrolled during active disease. The chain recombines TRBV24-1 with TRBJ1-2, with 10 bases aligning to TRBD1. Sequenced sample: peripheral blood. The CDR3 bases are TGTGCCACCAGTGACCGACAGGGGGCTGGCTATGGCTACACCTTC. It translates to CATSDRQGAGYGYTF.